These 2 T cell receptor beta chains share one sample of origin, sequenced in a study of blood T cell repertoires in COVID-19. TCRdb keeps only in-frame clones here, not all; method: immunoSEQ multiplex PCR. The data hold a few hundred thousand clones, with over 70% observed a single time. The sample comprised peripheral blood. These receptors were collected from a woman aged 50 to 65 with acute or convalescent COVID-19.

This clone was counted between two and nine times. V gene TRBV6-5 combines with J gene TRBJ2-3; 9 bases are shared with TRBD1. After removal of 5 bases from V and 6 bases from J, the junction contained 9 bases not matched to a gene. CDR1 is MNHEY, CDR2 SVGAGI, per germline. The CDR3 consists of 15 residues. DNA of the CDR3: TGTGCCAGCAGTCGGGTCCGGGACAGGGTGGATACGCAGTATTTT. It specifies CASSRVRDRVDTQYF.

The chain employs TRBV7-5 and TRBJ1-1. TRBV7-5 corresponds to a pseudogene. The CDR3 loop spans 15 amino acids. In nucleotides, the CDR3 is TGTGCCAGAAGCTTGGGCGGGGGGCCGGACACTGAAGCTTTCTTT. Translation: CARSLGGGPDTEAFF.